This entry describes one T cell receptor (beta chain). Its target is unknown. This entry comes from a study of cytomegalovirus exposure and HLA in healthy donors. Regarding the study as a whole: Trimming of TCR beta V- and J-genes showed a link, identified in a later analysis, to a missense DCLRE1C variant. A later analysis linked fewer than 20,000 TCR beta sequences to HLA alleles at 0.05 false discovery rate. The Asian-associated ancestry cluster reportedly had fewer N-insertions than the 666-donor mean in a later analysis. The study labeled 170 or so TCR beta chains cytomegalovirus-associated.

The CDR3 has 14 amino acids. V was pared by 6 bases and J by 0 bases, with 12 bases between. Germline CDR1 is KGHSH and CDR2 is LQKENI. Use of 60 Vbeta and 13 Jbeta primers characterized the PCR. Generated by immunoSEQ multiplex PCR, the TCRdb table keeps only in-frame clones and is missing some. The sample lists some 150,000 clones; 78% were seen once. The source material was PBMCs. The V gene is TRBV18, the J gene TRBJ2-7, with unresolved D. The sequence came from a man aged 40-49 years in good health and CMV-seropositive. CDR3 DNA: TGTGCCAGCTCTCGGCCTTCTAGCTCCTACGAGCAGTACTTC. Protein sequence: CASSRPSSSYEQYF.